Reported below is one T cell receptor (beta chain). The antigen remains unidentified. The CDR3 runs to 11 residues. V lost 2 bases to trimming and J lost 7 bases, with 9 bases between them. Germline values: CDR1 SQVTM, CDR2 ANQGSEA. The sample is drawn from a study of T cells in Graves' hyperthyroidism and ophthalmopathy. Study-wide findings and caveats: Blood also held most thyroid clonotypes expanded beyond 0.001. Median prediction lead before ophthalmopathy onset was 5.5 to 7 months with the model.

Patients between 18 and 65 years old had hyperthyroidism, newly diagnosed and lasting under 2 months. Clinical symptoms, serum thyroxine, TRAb, thyroid ultrasound and orbital computed tomography established diagnosis. RNA transcripts served as the template for amplifying TCR beta CDR3 regions. HTBI primers were employed in a first-round RT-PCR of the TCR CDR3. TCRdb independently ran MiXCR on the multiplex PCR reads; one entry per CDR3 protein. The table has around 800,000 distinct CDR3 sequences, approximately 40% seen once; the top ten hold around 9.3%. The gene calls are TRBV29-1 and TRBJ2-7, with D uncertain. The source of this sequence is a man between 18 and 29 years old with Graves' hyperthyroidism. The sample was blood. For the CDR3, the DNA is TGCAGCGTTGAAAAGTATGGAGAGCAGTACTTC. It translates to CSVEKYGEQYF.